This T cell receptor beta chain emerged from a study of human T cells and chemical hapten exposure. The time point is: patch test 1, 2 weeks after DPC sensitization. Stated treatment: therapeutic diphenylcyclopropenone sensitization with weekly scalp DPC. Whole blood that had not been fractionated was the source of extracted total RNA. Findings and caveats of the study: TCRs at a frequency above 1 in 1000 stayed unchanged with DPC sensitization.

This clonotype was observed a few times. Its target is unknown. Unique molecular identifiers were attached to individual cDNA molecules within the library. Original methodology: Per-sample TCR counts ranged from about 23,224 to 750,000, median roughly 96,000. Using its own MiXCR run on the RACE reads, TCRdb lists one record per CDR3 protein. For this entry, the V and J calls and clone size follow TCRdb and not the study's own pipeline. The sample includes over 50,000 distinct CDR3 sequences, around 10% of them seen just once. This CDR3 has 17 residues. V trimming: 3 bases; J trimming: 2 bases; junction bases outside the gene matches: 8. Germline values: CDR1 SGHDN, CDR2 FVKESK.

The sequence derives from a woman in her thirties or forties with alopecia areata. Some clones in this sample may be carry-over from other donors' samples. The rearrangement links TRBV14 to TRBJ2-3; 10 nucleotides line up with TRBD2. The sample was whole blood, taken in connection with sensitization to the hapten diphenylcyclopropenone (DPC). CDR3 in amino acids: CASSHRGLAVLTDTQYF. CDR3 in DNA: TGTGCCAGCAGCCACCGCGGACTAGCGGTGCTCACAGATACGCAGTATTTT.